The rows below give T cell receptor beta chains drawn from one sample of a study of blood T cell repertoires in COVID-19. TCRdb's table, derived via immunoSEQ multiplex PCR, lists solely in-frame clones and lacks some. This table has about 140,000 clones, about 90% appearing once. The sample comprised peripheral blood. These receptors originate from a man between 60 and 75 years old with active or convalescent COVID-19. Each CDR3 is given with its conserved first and last residue. The D gene is left open where the match is weak. Clone size is stated in some rows and not others, as once, few, many or a class when expanded.

abundance	v_gene	j_gene	d_gene	CDR3aa	CDR3nt
.	TRBV21-1	TRBJ1-1	.	CASAGRGYTEAFF	TGTGCCAGCGCAGGGAGGGGTTACACTGAAGCTTTCTTT
.	TRBV9	TRBJ2-1	TRBD2	CASSVPREGNNEQFF	TGTGCCAGCAGCGTCCCGCGGGAGGGTAACAATGAGCAGTTCTTC
.	TRBV28	TRBJ1-2	.	CASSLAGGGYNGYTF	TGTGCCAGCAGTTTGGCGGGGGGCGGTTATAATGGCTACACCTTC
.	TRBV7-9	TRBJ1-4	.	CASTSGGPTFHSTNEKLFF	TGTGCCAGCACCTCCGGGGGGCCTACGTTCCATTCAACTAATGAAAAACTGTTTTTT
.	TRBV6-2/TRBV6-3	TRBJ2-7	.	CASSYKSGLFAYEQYF	TGTGCCAGCAGTTACAAGTCAGGGCTCTTCGCCTACGAGCAGTACTTC
.	TRBV6-1	TRBJ2-7	.	CASSERGLGSYEQYF	TGTGCCAGCAGTGAAAGGGGCTTAGGCTCCTACGAGCAGTACTTC
.	TRBV28	TRBJ1-4	TRBD1	CASSLGGQGGEKLFF	TGTGCCAGCAGTTTGGGGGGACAGGGAGGTGAAAAACTGTTTTTT
.	TRBV6-4	TRBJ2-5	TRBD1	CASSEPRDSEETQYF	TGTGCCAGCAGTGAGCCCCGGGACAGTGAAGAGACCCAGTACTTC
.	TRBV4-2	TRBJ2-7	.	CASSQERGGEQYF	TGTGCCAGCAGCCAAGAACGGGGAGGCGAGCAGTACTTC
.	TRBV10-2	TRBJ2-1	.	CASSEFAGSYNEQFF	TGCGCCAGCAGTGAGTTTGCGGGCTCCTACAATGAGCAGTTCTTC
.	TRBV9	TRBJ2-3	TRBD2	CASSEGLTSTDTQYF	TGTGCCAGCAGCGAGGGACTAACTAGCACAGATACGCAGTATTTT
.	TRBV4-3	TRBJ1-2	.	CASSQEVQAHYGYTF	TGCGCCAGCAGCCAAGAGGTCCAGGCCCACTATGGCTACACCTTC
.	TRBV24-1	TRBJ2-3	TRBD1	CATSDFRDRAYTQYF	TGTGCCACCAGTGATTTCAGGGACAGGGCCTATACGCAGTATTTT
once	TRBV7-2	TRBJ2-7	TRBD1	CASSPRDRDMNYEQYF	TGTGCCAGCAGCCCACGGGACAGGGACATGAACTACGAGCAGTACTTC
.	TRBV11-2	TRBJ2-7	TRBD2	CASRAGDYEQYF	TGTGCCAGCCGGGCGGGAGACTACGAGCAGTACTTC
.	TRBV7-3	TRBJ2-1	.	CASSLNRENEQFF	TGTGCCAGCAGCTTAAATCGAGAAAATGAGCAGTTCTTC
once	TRBV4-1	TRBJ2-2	TRBD2	CASSQDRLAGQELFF	TGCGCCAGCAGCCAAGATAGGCTAGCGGGGCAAGAGCTGTTTTTT
.	TRBV5-1	TRBJ1-2	.	CASSLDREYGYTF	TGCGCCAGCAGCTTGGACAGGGAATATGGCTACACCTTC
.	TRBV6-4	TRBJ1-1	.	CASSVKRNTEAFF	TGTGCCAGCAGTGTGAAGCGCAACACTGAAGCTTTCTTT
.	TRBV3-1/TRBV3-2	TRBJ2-7	.	CASSQGHSYEQYF	TGTGCCAGCAGCCAAGGACACTCCTACGAGCAGTACTTC
.	TRBV4-1	TRBJ2-4	.	CASSQTALGNIQYF	TGCGCCAGCAGCCAGACAGCCCTTGGAAACATTCAGTACTTC
.	TRBV18	TRBJ2-5	TRBD1	CASSRGQQETQYF	TGTGCCAGCTCACGGGGACAGCAAGAGACCCAGTACTTC
.	TRBV24-1	TRBJ2-5	.	CATSDTGRRETQYF	TGTGCCACCAGTGACACGGGGAGGAGGGAGACCCAGTACTTC
.	TRBV7-9	TRBJ2-5	.	CASSLEQVRSETQYF	TGTGCCAGCAGCTTAGAACAGGTCCGTTCAGAGACCCAGTACTTC
.	TRBV7-9	TRBJ2-7	.	CASSLDEASYEQYF	TGTGCCAGCAGCTTAGATGAGGCGTCCTACGAGCAGTACTTC
.	TRBV30	TRBJ2-3	.	CAWSGPIDGITDTQYF	TGTGCCTGGAGTGGGCCAATCGACGGGATCACAGATACGCAGTATTTT
.	TRBV7-3	TRBJ2-5	TRBD2	CASSLGLAGVETQYF	TGTGCCAGCAGCTTGGGACTAGCGGGAGTAGAGACCCAGTACTTC
.	TRBV6-4	TRBJ1-3	TRBD1	CASSDSRQGPISGNTIYF	TGTGCCAGCAGTGACTCGAGACAGGGCCCAATCTCTGGAAACACCATATATTTT
.	TRBV5-1	TRBJ1-1	.	CASRFGLNTEAFF	TGCGCCAGCAGGTTCGGTCTGAACACTGAAGCTTTCTTT
.	TRBV10-1	TRBJ1-1	.	CASSESPGTEAFF	TGCGCCAGCAGTGAGTCCCCGGGCACTGAAGCTTTCTTT
once	TRBV28	TRBJ1-3	TRBD1	CASSSPGQGAPSGNTIYF	TGTGCCAGCAGTTCTCCGGGACAGGGGGCTCCCTCTGGAAACACCATATATTTT
.	TRBV6-5	TRBJ1-2	.	CASSYSSQGGYTF	TGTGCCAGCAGTTACTCGAGTCAGGGGGGCTACACCTTC
.	TRBV7-9	TRBJ2-6	TRBD1	CASSLGTGVIGANVLTF	TGTGCCAGCAGCTTAGGGACAGGGGTTATTGGGGCCAACGTCCTGACTTTC
.	TRBV9	TRBJ2-3	TRBD2	CASNEAGGVPDTQYF	TGTGCCAGCAACGAAGCGGGAGGGGTCCCAGATACGCAGTATTTT
.	TRBV10-1	TRBJ2-1	.	CASSAVRGAQQFF	TGCGCCAGCAGTGCGGTCCGGGGGGCCCAGCAGTTCTTC
few	TRBV4-2	TRBJ2-2	TRBD2	CASSYLAGGITGELFF	TGTGCCAGCAGCTACTTAGCGGGAGGGATTACCGGGGAGCTGTTTTTT
few	TRBV4-2	TRBJ1-3	.	CASSQEEGNTIYF	TGTGCCAGCAGCCAAGAAGAGGGAAACACCATATATTTT
.	TRBV11-2	TRBJ2-3	.	CASRLRGADTQYF	TGTGCCAGCAGACTCAGGGGTGCAGATACGCAGTATTTT
.	TRBV5-1	TRBJ1-1	TRBD1	CASSPARQGNTEAFF	TGCGCCAGCAGCCCGGCCCGACAGGGAAACACTGAAGCTTTCTTT
.	TRBV9	TRBJ2-1	TRBD2	CASSVESLAGAGEQFF	TGTGCCAGCAGCGTAGAGTCCCTAGCGGGAGCTGGGGAGCAGTTCTTC
.	TRBV21-1	TRBJ2-7	.	CASRTEMRRREQYF	TGTGCCAGCAGGACCGAGATGAGGAGGAGGGAGCAGTACTTC
.	TRBV28	TRBJ2-2	TRBD2	CASSLPTSGQWELFF	TGTGCCAGCAGTCTACCGACTAGCGGGCAATGGGAGCTGTTTTTT
.	TRBV28	TRBJ1-2	.	CASSLTWQGSGYTF	TGTGCCAGCAGTTTAACGTGGCAGGGAAGTGGCTACACCTTC
.	TRBV24-1	TRBJ1-2	.	CATADMSYGYTF	TGTGCCACCGCTGACATGAGCTATGGCTACACCTTC
once	TRBV7-9	TRBJ2-3	TRBD2	CASSFQAGETDTQYF	TGTGCCAGCAGCTTTCAAGCGGGAGAAACAGATACGCAGTATTTT
.	TRBV4-1	TRBJ1-3	TRBD1	CASSQVWTGAGNTIYF	TGCGCCAGCAGCCAAGTATGGACAGGGGCTGGAAACACCATATATTTT
few	TRBV15	TRBJ2-1	.	CATSRVGAAYNEQFF	TGTGCCACCAGCAGAGTTGGCGCGGCCTACAATGAGCAGTTCTTC
.	TRBV29-1	TRBJ1-4	.	CSVGRGLEREKLFF	TGCAGCGTCGGCCGTGGATTGGAGAGGGAAAAACTGTTTTTT
.	TRBV11-1	TRBJ2-7	.	CASSLGSSYEQYF	TGTGCCAGCAGCTTAGGGAGCTCCTACGAGCAGTACTTC
.	TRBV19	TRBJ2-5	TRBD2	CASSTPLAGATRETQYF	TGTGCCAGTAGTACTCCACTAGCGGGAGCGACCAGGGAGACCCAGTACTTC
.	TRBV20-1	TRBJ2-3	TRBD2	CSASGTSALPGADTQYF	TGCAGTGCTAGTGGTACTAGCGCGCTCCCGGGGGCAGATACGCAGTATTTT
.	TRBV28	TRBJ2-7	TRBD2	CASRTLAGGLYEQYF	TGTGCCAGCAGGACACTAGCGGGAGGACTCTACGAGCAGTACTTC
.	TRBV7-9	TRBJ2-2	TRBD1	CASSSRDRGIGTGELFF	TGTGCCAGCAGTTCTAGAGACAGGGGGATTGGCACCGGGGAGCTGTTTTTT
once	TRBV6-1	TRBJ1-5	.	CASSESQGIQPQHF	TGTGCCAGCAGTGAATCGCAGGGGATTCAGCCCCAGCATTTT
.	TRBV6-5	TRBJ1-5	.	CASRKWGRGQPQHF	TGTGCCAGCAGGAAGTGGGGGCGCGGTCAGCCCCAGCATTTT